This T cell receptor (beta chain) emerged from a study of T cell repertoires in cytomegalovirus infection. The wider study: It was recently identified HLA-C-restricted and well-studied HLA-B-restricted CMV epitopes that the study used. In public TCR beta signatures, there were indications of both CMV infection and matching HLA type. General observations from the study: Carriers of CMV and the relevant HLA type were discriminated by public TCR beta frequency.

The CDR3 totals 14 residues. Germline V gives CDR1 MNHEY, CDR2 SMNVEV (reference sequence). V was cut by 2 bases and J by 6 bases, with 14 bases left in between. TCRdb itself ran the reads through MiXCR, one entry per CDR3 protein. This table holds 450,000 to 650,000 distinct CDR3 sequences, approximately 40% found once. With regard to this clonotype: Antigen unknown.

This TCR was recovered from a human donor in good health (CMV status not recorded). Some clones in this sample may be carry-over from other donors' samples. The V call is TRBV27, the J call TRBJ2-7, with a possible D match to TRBD2 (5 bases). The sequencing here drew on cultured PBMCs, taken from culture after CMV antigen stimulation. The CDR3 nucleotides read TGTGCCAGCAGTTTAATCGAGGGTTCCGGCGAGCAGTACTTC. This codes for CASSLIEGSGEQYF.